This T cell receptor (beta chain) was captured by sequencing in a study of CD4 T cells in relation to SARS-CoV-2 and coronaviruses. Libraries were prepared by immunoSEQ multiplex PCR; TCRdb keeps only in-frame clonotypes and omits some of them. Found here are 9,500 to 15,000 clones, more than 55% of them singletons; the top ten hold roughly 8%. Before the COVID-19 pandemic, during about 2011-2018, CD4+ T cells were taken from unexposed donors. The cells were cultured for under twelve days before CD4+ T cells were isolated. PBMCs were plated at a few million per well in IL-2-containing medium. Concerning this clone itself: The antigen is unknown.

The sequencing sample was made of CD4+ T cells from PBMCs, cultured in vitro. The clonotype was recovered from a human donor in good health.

CDR3 nucleotides: TGTGCCAGCAGTTTACAGGGGAGCTTAGGAACCGGGGAGCTGTTTTTT. Its protein is CASSLQGSLGTGELFF. The rearrangement uses TRBV6-5 and TRBJ2-2; the match to TRBD1 covers 7 bases. With 4 bases clipped from V and 5 bases from J, the junction kept 10 bases outside the gene matches. CDR3 length: 16 residues. Looked up from germline, CDR1 is MNHEY and CDR2 is SVGAGI.